This TCR beta chain originates from a study of blood T cell repertoires in COVID-19. Some clones are missing from TCRdb's copy, which holds only in-frame ones; the method was immunoSEQ multiplex PCR. The top ten clones hold 8.3% of a sample with roughly 140,000 clones, 70% to 90% of them seen once. This CDR3 has 15 amino acids. The V gene's germline CDR1 is MNHEY and CDR2 SVGEGT. Trimming removed 0 bases from V and 8 bases from J, with 16 bases in between. The chain has TRBV6-2 or TRBV6-3 and TRBJ1-2; D gene ambiguous. The TCR was taken from a woman aged 55-69 years with COVID-19, enrolled during active disease. Source material: peripheral blood. As DNA, the CDR3 is TGTGCCAGCAGTTACTCGACAACACAGTCTAGCGGCTACACCTTC. Translation: CASSYSTTQSSGYTF.